The rows below give T cell receptor beta chains drawn from one sample of a study of T cell responses to AZD1222 COVID-19 vaccine. The table came from immunoSEQ multiplex PCR; TCRdb's copy has only in-frame clones and leaves some out. The sample lists 90,000 to 100,000 clones, nearly 90% seen once, with under 3.5% in the top ten. Specimen: peripheral blood, collected on day 0 of AZD1222 vaccination. Every receptor here comes from an adult in good health. Both conserved end residues are part of each CDR3. The D gene is left open where the match is weak. Size is omitted from some rows. Given values are once, few, many or a class for expanded clones.

NA NA TRBJ2-2 TRBV27 CASSFVGNTGELFF TGTGCCAGCAGTTTCGTCGGGAACACCGGGGAGCTGTTTTTT
TRBD1 once TRBJ2-3 TRBV5-1 CASSLWGQTTDTQYF TGCGCCAGCAGCTTGTGGGGACAGACTACAGATACGCAGTATTTT
NA NA TRBJ2-7 TRBV6-5 CASSTQGREQYF TGTGCCAGCAGTACCCAGGGGCGGGAGCAGTACTTC
NA NA TRBJ1-6 TRBV9 CASSGTAQGKNSPLHF TGTGCCAGCAGCGGAACCGCGCAGGGCAAAAATTCACCCCTCCACTTT
NA once TRBJ2-5 TRBV11-2 CASRHDRGGQYF TGTGCCAGCAGACACGACAGAGGGGGCCAGTACTTC
NA NA TRBJ2-2 TRBV4-1 CASSHRGDTGELFF TGCGCCAGCAGCCACAGGGGGGACACCGGGGAGCTGTTTTTT
NA NA TRBJ1-5 TRBV4-1 CASSPPGGRGYQPQHF TGCGCCAGCAGCCCCCCTGGGGGGCGCGGGTATCAGCCCCAGCATTTT
NA NA TRBJ1-1 TRBV19 CASSIRGGLIGTEAFF TGTGCCAGTAGTATCCGTGGGGGGCTAATAGGCACTGAAGCTTTCTTT
NA NA TRBJ1-1 TRBV5-1 CASSFSVALGAEAFF TGTGCCAGCAGCTTTTCGGTGGCCCTGGGGGCGGAAGCTTTCTTT
NA NA TRBJ1-5 TRBV5-8 CASSWTAYQAQHF TGTGCCAGCAGCTGGACAGCATATCAGGCCCAGCATTTT
TRBD2 NA TRBJ2-5 TRBV5-4 CASSLDLAGRETQYF TGTGCCAGCAGCTTGGACCTAGCGGGACGGGAGACCCAGTACTTC
NA NA TRBJ1-1 TRBV7-8 CASSLEGEAFF TGTGCCAGCAGCTTAGAGGGGGAAGCTTTCTTT
NA NA TRBJ2-2 TRBV27 CASSFMGGELFF TGTGCCAGCAGTTTTATGGGTGGGGAGCTGTTTTTT
TRBD1 NA TRBJ1-1 TRBV7-3 CASSLRQGSEAFF TGTGCCAGCAGCTTAAGACAGGGCTCTGAAGCTTTCTTT
TRBD1 NA TRBJ2-5 TRBV5-1 CASSIGTEETQYF TGTGCCAGCAGCATCGGGACAGAAGAGACCCAGTACTTC
TRBD1 NA TRBJ1-3 TRBV5-1 CASSYLPTGASGNTIYF TGCGCCAGCAGCTACCTGCCGACAGGGGCTAGCGGAAACACCATATATTTT
NA NA TRBJ1-2 TRBV6-1 CASSDAREHYGYTF TGTGCCAGCAGTGATGCAAGGGAACACTATGGCTACACCTTC
NA NA TRBJ1-2 TRBV12-2 CASRLRQAHLYGYTF TGTGCAAGTCGCTTGCGGCAAGCGCACCTCTATGGCTACACCTTC
NA NA TRBJ1-3 TRBV18 CASSQNQQDYSGNTIYF TGTGCCAGCTCACAGAACCAACAGGATTACTCTGGAAACACCATATATTTT
NA NA TRBJ1-1 TRBV7-9 CASSRGQLNTEAFF TGTGCCAGCAGCCGCGGACAGTTGAACACTGAAGCTTTCTTT
NA NA TRBJ2-3 TRBV7-2 CASSLVGPADTQYF TGTGCCAGCAGCTTAGTGGGTCCGGCAGATACGCAGTATTTT
NA few TRBJ1-1 TRBV2 CASSVGVNTEAFF TGTGCCAGCAGTGTCGGGGTGAACACTGAAGCTTTCTTT
TRBD2 NA TRBJ2-5 TRBV28 CASSLAGGGQETQYF TGTGCCAGCAGTTTAGCGGGAGGGGGCCAAGAGACCCAGTACTTC
NA NA TRBJ1-2 TRBV6-2/TRBV6-3 CASSITLTETYSLYGYTF TGTGCCAGCAGCATCACCTTGACGGAAACCTATTCCCTCTATGGCTACACCTTC
TRBD1 NA TRBJ2-1 TRBV5-4 CASSLRTGADNEQFF TGTGCCAGCAGCTTAAGGACAGGGGCCGACAATGAGCAGTTCTTC
NA NA TRBJ2-1 TRBV7-9 CASSGGRAREQFF TGTGCCAGCAGTGGGGGCCGGGCTCGTGAGCAGTTCTTC
NA NA TRBJ1-2 TRBV5-4 CASSLPRAADGYTF TGTGCCAGCAGCTTGCCCCGGGCAGCGGATGGCTACACCTTC
NA NA TRBJ1-5 TRBV25-1 CASSEWAGDQPQHF TGTGCCAGCAGTGAATGGGCAGGCGATCAGCCCCAGCATTTT
NA NA TRBJ1-1 TRBV29-1 CSVSGSGSEAFF TGCAGCGTTTCGGGGAGTGGTTCTGAAGCTTTCTTT
NA NA TRBJ1-6 TRBV3-1/TRBV3-2 CASSQARGLGGSPLHF TGTGCCAGCAGCCAAGCCAGGGGCCTGGGGGGCTCACCCCTCCACTTT
NA once TRBJ1-5 TRBV28 CASRTGAGSNQPQHF TGTGCCAGCAGGACGGGGGCAGGAAGCAATCAGCCCCAGCATTTT
NA NA TRBJ2-5 TRBV9 CASSVREKETQYF TGTGCCAGCAGCGTACGGGAGAAAGAGACCCAGTACTTC
NA NA TRBJ1-1 TRBV25-1 CASSLMNTEAFF TGTGCCAGCAGCCTCATGAACACTGAAGCTTTCTTT
TRBD1 NA TRBJ1-4 TRBV7-9 CASSLGSGGGEKLFF TGTGCCAGCAGCTTAGGGTCAGGGGGCGGTGAAAAACTGTTTTTT
NA once TRBJ1-2 TRBV14 CASSPTLGANYGYTF TGTGCCAGCAGCCCAACCTTGGGGGCGAACTATGGCTACACCTTC
NA NA TRBJ2-1 TRBV12-3/TRBV12-4 CASTLQGYEQFF TGTGCCAGCACCTTACAGGGTTATGAGCAGTTCTTC
TRBD1 NA TRBJ1-3 TRBV11-3 CASSPGQGPGNTIYF TGTGCCAGCAGCCCTGGACAGGGTCCTGGAAACACCATATATTTT
NA NA TRBJ1-3 TRBV29-1 CSVRDLSGNTIYF TGCAGCGTTAGGGACCTCTCTGGAAACACCATATATTTT
TRBD1 NA TRBJ1-2 TRBV9 CASSVEDREDYGYTF TGTGCCAGCAGCGTAGAGGACAGGGAGGACTATGGCTACACCTTC
TRBD2 NA TRBJ2-3 TRBV7-2 CASSLGTSGPPSTDTQYF TGTGCCAGCAGCTTAGGGACTAGCGGCCCCCCTAGCACAGATACGCAGTATTTT
TRBD1 NA TRBJ1-6 TRBV12-3/TRBV12-4 CASRTGDNSPLHF TGTGCCAGCAGGACAGGGGATAATTCACCCCTCCACTTT
NA NA TRBJ2-7 TRBV25-1 CASSRSSYEQYF TGTGCCAGCAGTCGCAGTTCCTACGAGCAGTACTTC
NA NA TRBJ2-3 TRBV15 CATSRDFGLQYF TGTGCCACCAGCAGAGATTTCGGACTGCAGTATTTT
TRBD1 once TRBJ2-2 TRBV4-1 CASSQSSRDRVAGELFF TGCGCCAGCAGCCAATCCTCCAGGGACAGGGTTGCCGGGGAGCTGTTTTTT
NA NA TRBJ1-1 TRBV11-3 CASSLRRWGEGTEAFF TGTGCCAGCAGCCTTCGTCGTTGGGGGGAGGGCACTGAAGCTTTCTTT
NA NA TRBJ2-6 TRBV19 CASSMGPPLLSRSGANVLTF TGTGCCAGTAGTATGGGCCCCCCACTCCTTTCCAGGTCTGGGGCCAACGTCCTGACTTTC
NA NA TRBJ1-1 TRBV7-2 CASSQRTYTEAFF TGTGCCAGCAGCCAACGGACTTACACTGAAGCTTTCTTT
TRBD2 NA TRBJ2-2 TRBV12-3/TRBV12-4 CASKRDYTGELFF TGTGCCAGCAAGCGGGATTACACCGGGGAGCTGTTTTTT
NA NA TRBJ1-2 TRBV4-3 CASSQGAGSYGYTF TGCGCCAGCAGCCAAGGCGCAGGGAGTTATGGCTACACCTTC
NA NA TRBJ1-2 TRBV5-6 CASSPAARQKIYTF TGTGCCAGCAGCCCTGCGGCGAGACAGAAGATCTACACCTTC
NA NA TRBJ1-4 TRBV6-6 CASSLPAKLFF TGTGCCAGCAGCCTCCCCGCAAAACTGTTTTTT